Shown below are 18 T cell receptor beta chains from a single sample sequenced in a study of T cells in Graves' hyperthyroidism and ophthalmopathy. Amplification of TCR beta CDR3 regions used RNA as the template. TCR CDR3 regions were first amplified by RT-PCR with HTBI primers. TCRdb passed the multiplex PCR reads through MiXCR, listing each CDR3 protein once. The sample has around 300,000 distinct CDR3 sequences, 11% to 15% seen once. The source material was blood. The receptors shown here come from a woman aged 25 to 39 with Graves' hyperthyroidism.

This clonotype was recorded at least ten times. J is TRBJ1-5 and V is TRBV10-2, with D unclear. This CDR3 is 15 amino acids long. Germline CDR1 WSHSY, CDR2 SAAADI. V gave up 3 bases and J gave up 4 bases, with 13 bases separating them. The CDR3 is CASSETGRVNQPQHF. In DNA form, the CDR3 reads TGCGCCAGCAGTGAAACGGGAAGGGTGAATCAGCCCCAGCATTTT.

The chain links TRBV29-1 to TRBJ2-7; D not resolved. CDR3 length: 11 residues. Trimming pared 0 bases from V and 4 bases from J, leaving 4 bases between. Germline V gene sequence: CDR1 SQVTM, CDR2 ANQGSEA. CDR3 bases: TGCAGCGTTGAAGACCGATACGAGCAGTACTTC. It specifies CSVEDRYEQYF.

This clonotype was observed a handful of times. This chain joins TRBV7-2 and TRBJ2-1; D is ambiguous. Trimming shortened V by 4 bases and J by 0 bases, and 10 bases separated the two germline ends. From germline, CDR1 is SGHTA and CDR2 FQGNSA. The CDR3 contains 15 residues. The CDR3 DNA reads as TGTGCCAGCAGCTCACTCAAGAGCTCCTACAATGAGCAGTTCTTC. Amino acid sequence: CASSSLKSSYNEQFF.

The table lists this clonotype with many counts. J is TRBJ2-2 and V is TRBV7-8; 7 bases are shared with TRBD1. The CDR3 totals 16 residues. The V gene end was trimmed by 5 bases and the J gene end by 5 bases; junction bases not matched to a gene: 11. Germline CDR1 is SGHVS and CDR2 is FQNEAQ. CDR3 nucleotide sequence: TGTGCCAGCAGCCCCGGACAGGCGCTTAGGACCGGGGAGCTGTTTTTT. Residues: CASSPGQALRTGELFF.

This clonotype was counted a single time. A much larger clone lies a single base off, so this may be a read error. Because it lacks the conserved phenylalanine or tryptophan at the end, this CDR3 is likely a read error. The chain joins TRBV7-9 to TRBJ2-3; D perhaps matches TRBD2 (6 bases). Trimming removed 5 bases from V and 0 bases from J, with 12 bases in between. The CDR3 is 15 residues long. CDR1 SEHNR and CDR2 FQNEAQ come from the germline V gene (reference sequence). The chain's CDR3 is CASSPTTRSTDTQYC. The CDR3 coding sequence is TGTGCCAGCAGCCCGACGACTAGGAGCACAGATACGCAGTATTGT.

This clonotype was seen ten or more times. The chain has TRBV19 and TRBJ2-7, with D possibly being TRBD2 (5 bases). This CDR3 has 11 residues. The V and J ends lost 5 bases and 5 bases respectively, with 7 bases between them. In germline, CDR1 is LNHDA, CDR2 SQIVND (reference sequence). CDR3 sequence reads: CASSGRDEQYF. CDR3 DNA sequence: TGTGCCAGTAGTGGGCGGGACGAGCAGTACTTC.

This clonotype was detected only a few times. The chain links TRBV20-1 to TRBJ2-3; possible D gene TRBD2, 5 bases. The CDR3 length is 14 residues. V gave up 3 bases and J gave up 4 bases, with 14 bases separating them. Germline values: CDR1 DFQATT, CDR2 SNEGSKA (reference sequence). CDR3 protein: CSASDLAEADTQYF. DNA for the CDR3: TGCAGTGCTAGTGACCTAGCTGAGGCAGATACGCAGTATTTT.

Ten or more counts support this clonotype. The V gene is TRBV28, the J gene TRBJ1-4, with D unresolved. CDR1 MDHEN and CDR2 SYDVKM come from the germline V gene. V was cut by 5 bases and J by 3 bases, with 10 bases left in between. This CDR3 region has 14 residues. CDR3 bases: TGTGCCAGCAGTCTCCGGGATTCTAATGAAAAACTGTTTTTT. It yields the protein CASSLRDSNEKLFF.

This clonotype occurred many times. The genes are TRBV11-2 and TRBJ2-1; D unresolved. The CDR3 consists of 14 residues. V was clipped by 5 bases and J by 0 bases, with 8 bases between them. From germline, CDR1 is SGHAT and CDR2 FQNNGV. The DNA of the CDR3 is TGTGCCAGCAGCCAGCTTCCCTCCTACAATGAGCAGTTCTTC. Protein product: CASSQLPSYNEQFF.

This clonotype came up many times. This chain links TRBV5-1 with TRBJ1-1, with D tentatively TRBD1 (5 bases). The germline CDR1 and CDR2 sequences are SGHRS and YFSETQ. The CDR3 runs to 16 residues. V lost 3 bases to trimming and J lost 1 base, with 16 bases between them. The CDR3: CASSSGPGRTNTEAFF. CDR3 in DNA: TGCGCCAGCAGCTCAGGGCCGGGACGGACGAACACTGAAGCTTTCTTT.

This clonotype was seen only a few times. One end of the junction varies from germline; a read error may be responsible. The J gene is TRBJ2-1, the V gene TRBV6-1, with D possibly TRBD1 on 6 matching bases. The CDR3 has 13 amino acids. Germline assignment: CDR1 MNHNS and CDR2 SASEGT. In DNA, the CDR3 is TGTGCCAGCAGTGCCCGGGACACCTTCCCGTCGGTCTTC. Amino acids: CASSARDTFPSVF.

In the case of this clonotype: With a much larger clone just one base away, this may be a read error. V and J are TRBV20-1 and TRBJ2-7; possible D gene TRBD2, 6 bases. Looked up from germline, CDR1 is DFQATT and CDR2 is SNEGSKA (reference sequence). The CDR3 sequence is 12 residues long. The V end was cut by 4 bases, the J end by 7 bases, with 14 bases between. CDR3 in amino acids: CSATGTGGEQYF. CDR3 sequence (DNA): TGCAGTGCTACCGGGACTGGCGGGGAGCAGTACTTC.

This clonotype was seen many times. The chain recombines TRBV6-2 or TRBV6-3 with TRBJ2-1, with 8 bases aligning to TRBD2. V was clipped by 7 bases and J by 8 bases; unmatched bases: 13. The CDR3 contains 15 residues. CDR1 and CDR2 (germline): MNHEY, SVGEGT. DNA for the CDR3: TGTGCCAGCAATCCCGCGATAGCGGGATGGGATGAGCAGTTCTTC. This translates into CASNPAIAGWDEQFF.

In its sample, this clonotype was seen many times. The CDR3 coding sequence is TGTGCCAGCAGCTTAGGTGTCGGAGAGGCTGAAAAACTGTTTTTT. Its protein product is CASSLGVGEAEKLFF. The chain employs TRBV7-9 and TRBJ1-4; D not resolved. Trimming removed 1 base from V and 7 bases from J, with 13 bases in between. The CDR3 contains 15 residues. Germline CDR1 is SEHNR and CDR2 is FQNEAQ (reference sequence).

The chain recombines TRBV3-1 with TRBJ1-1, with D perhaps TRBD1 (5 bases). Germline lookup yields CDR1 LGHDT and CDR2 YNNKEL (reference sequence). The CDR3 extends over 14 amino acids. Trimming removed 4 bases from V and 1 base from J, with 10 bases in between. This chain's CDR3 is CASSRDRPNTEAFF. The CDR3 coding sequence is TGTGCCAGCAGCCGGGACCGACCGAACACTGAAGCTTTCTTT.

This clonotype has a count of ten or more. The gene calls are TRBV28 and TRBJ1-1; D is undetermined. The CDR3 totals 15 residues. Trimming pared 2 bases from V and 6 bases from J, leaving 16 bases between. Looked up from germline, CDR1 is MDHEN and CDR2 is SYDVKM. The CDR3 DNA reads as TGTGCCAGCAGTTTAACGGTCAGCCGAGGGCCTGAAGCTTTCTTT. It encodes CASSLTVSRGPEAFF.

This clonotype was observed a handful of times. The rearrangement links TRBV5-5 to TRBJ2-1, with a possible D match to TRBD2 (6 bases). In germline, CDR1 is SGHKS, CDR2 YYEKEE (reference sequence). Trimming cost V 4 bases and J 3 bases, with 11 bases left between them. The length of the CDR3 is 14 residues. CDR3 loop: CASSPAGSYNEQFF. The CDR3 DNA is TGTGCCAGCAGCCCGGCCGGGAGCTACAATGAGCAGTTCTTC. The whole variable domain, filled in from reference TRBV5-5 and TRBJ2-1, reads DAGVTQSPTHLIKTRGQQVTLRCSPISGHKSVSWYQQVLGQGPQFIFQYYEKEERGRGNFPDRFSARQFPNYSSELNVNALLLGDSALYLCASSPAGSYNEQFFGPGTRLTVL.

This clonotype was observed at least ten times. The chain is built from TRBV5-5 and TRBJ2-5; the D gene is possibly TRBD2 (5 bases). Looked up from germline, CDR1 is SGHKS and CDR2 is YYEKEE (reference sequence). CDR3 length: 13 amino acids. V was pared by 2 bases and J by 4 bases, with 9 bases between. The CDR3 DNA reads TGTGCCAGCAGCTTTCCGGGATCAGAGACCCAGTACTTC. It is translated as CASSFPGSETQYF.